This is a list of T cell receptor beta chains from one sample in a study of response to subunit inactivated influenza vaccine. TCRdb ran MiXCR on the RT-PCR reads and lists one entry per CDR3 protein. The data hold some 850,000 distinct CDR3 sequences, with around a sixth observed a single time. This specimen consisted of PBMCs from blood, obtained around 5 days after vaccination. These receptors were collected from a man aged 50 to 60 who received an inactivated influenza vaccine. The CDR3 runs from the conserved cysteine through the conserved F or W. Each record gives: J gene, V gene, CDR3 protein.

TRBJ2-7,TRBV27,CASSRKPDRAYEQYF
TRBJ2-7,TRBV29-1,CSVDSGRANEQYF
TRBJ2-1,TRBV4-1,CASSQDRGTFEQFF
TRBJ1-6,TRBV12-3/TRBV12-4,CASSTGVGSPLHF
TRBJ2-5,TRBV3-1,CASSQDWDTVELARETQYF
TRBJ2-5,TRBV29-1,CSAWTSGYQETQYF
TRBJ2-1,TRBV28,CASSRDFDPYNEQFF
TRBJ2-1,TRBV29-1,CSVSRGAWEQFF
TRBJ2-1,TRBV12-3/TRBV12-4,CASRGSEHNEQFF
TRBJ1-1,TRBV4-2,CASSQDFRDEAFF
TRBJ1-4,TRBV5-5,CASCLQANEKLFF
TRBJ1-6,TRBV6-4,CASSDSWDKHSPLHF
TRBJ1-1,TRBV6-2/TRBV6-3,CASSYGGYTEAFF
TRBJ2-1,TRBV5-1,CASSLTSGSDAEQFF
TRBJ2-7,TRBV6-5,CASSYSPGDVYEQYF